The clone carrying this T cell receptor (beta chain) appeared a few times. V gave up 4 bases and J gave up 7 bases, with 22 bases separating them. This CDR3 spans 16 amino acids. Germline V gene data show CDR1 as MNHEY and CDR2 as SMNVEV (reference sequence). The sample originates from a study of T cells in Graves' hyperthyroidism and ophthalmopathy. Template material for amplifying TCR beta CDR3 regions consisted of RNA transcripts. The study used the HTBI primer set for a first-round RT-PCR of the TCR CDR3. TCRdb redid the calling of the multiplex PCR reads with MiXCR, one entry per CDR3 protein. Counted here are 400,000 to 500,000 distinct CDR3 sequences, approximately 15% occurring once; the ten biggest clones make up 13%. It was uncontrolled infection, other autoimmune disease, pregnancy or lactation that excluded patients. Together with thyroid ultrasound, orbital computed tomography, serum thyroxine and TRAb, clinical symptoms were used for diagnoses.

The clonotype originates from a young man with Graves' ophthalmopathy. The rearrangement links TRBV27 to TRBJ1-2; D unresolved. The sequencing sample was made of blood. CDR3 bases: TGTGCCAGCAGTTACGAAGAGGCCCCGGATAGTGGTGGCTACACCTTC. This sequence encodes CASSYEEAPDSGGYTF.